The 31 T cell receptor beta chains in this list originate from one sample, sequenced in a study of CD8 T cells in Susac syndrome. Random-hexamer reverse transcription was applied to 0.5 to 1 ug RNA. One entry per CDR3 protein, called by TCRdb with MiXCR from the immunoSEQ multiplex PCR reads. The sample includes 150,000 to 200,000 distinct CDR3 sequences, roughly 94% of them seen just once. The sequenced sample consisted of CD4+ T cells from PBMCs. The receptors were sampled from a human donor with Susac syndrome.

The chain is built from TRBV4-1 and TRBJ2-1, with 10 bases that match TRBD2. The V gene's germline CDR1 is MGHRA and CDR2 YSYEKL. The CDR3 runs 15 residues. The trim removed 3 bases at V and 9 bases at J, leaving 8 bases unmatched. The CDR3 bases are TGCGCCAGCAGCCAGGGTCTAGCGGGAGTAGGTGAGCAGTTCTTC. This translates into CASSQGLAGVGEQFF.

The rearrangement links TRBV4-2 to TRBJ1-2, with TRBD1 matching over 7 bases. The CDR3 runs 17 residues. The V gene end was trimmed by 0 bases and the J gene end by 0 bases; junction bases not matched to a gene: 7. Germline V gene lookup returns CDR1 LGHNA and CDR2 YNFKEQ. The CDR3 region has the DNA TGTGCCAGCAGCCAAGAAACAGGGGAACCCACTAACTATGGCTACACCTTC. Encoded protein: CASSQETGEPTNYGYTF.

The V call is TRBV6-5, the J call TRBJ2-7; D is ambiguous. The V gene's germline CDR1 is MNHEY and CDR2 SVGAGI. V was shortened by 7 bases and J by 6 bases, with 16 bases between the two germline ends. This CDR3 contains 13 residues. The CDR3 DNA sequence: TGTGCCAGCATAGGGCCATTTCAGTCCGAGCAGTACTTC. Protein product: CASIGPFQSEQYF.

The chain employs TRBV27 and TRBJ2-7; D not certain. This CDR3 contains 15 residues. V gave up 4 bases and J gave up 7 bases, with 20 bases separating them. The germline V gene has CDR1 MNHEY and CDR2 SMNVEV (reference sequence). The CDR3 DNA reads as TGTGCCAGCAGTTCTTGGAGCCCTGAGACTGGGGAGCAGTACTTC. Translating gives CASSSWSPETGEQYF.

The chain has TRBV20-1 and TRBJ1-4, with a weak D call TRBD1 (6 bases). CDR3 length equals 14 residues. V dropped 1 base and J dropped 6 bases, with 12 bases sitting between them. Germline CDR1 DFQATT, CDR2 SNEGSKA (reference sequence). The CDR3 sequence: CSARAGGAHEKLFF. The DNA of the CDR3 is TGCAGTGCTAGAGCGGGGGGCGCGCATGAAAAACTGTTTTTT.

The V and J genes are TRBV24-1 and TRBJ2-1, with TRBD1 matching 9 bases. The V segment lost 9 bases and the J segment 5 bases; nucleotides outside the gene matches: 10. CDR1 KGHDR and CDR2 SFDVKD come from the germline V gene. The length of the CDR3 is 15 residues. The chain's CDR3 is CATEGNRGQDNEQFF. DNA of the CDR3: TGTGCCACCGAAGGGAACAGGGGGCAAGACAATGAGCAGTTCTTC.

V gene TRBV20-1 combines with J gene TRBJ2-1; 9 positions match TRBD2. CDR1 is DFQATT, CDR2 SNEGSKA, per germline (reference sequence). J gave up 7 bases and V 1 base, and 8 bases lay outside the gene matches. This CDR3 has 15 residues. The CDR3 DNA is TGCAGTGCTAGAGGGATGAGGAGCGGGAGGAATGAGCAGTTCTTC. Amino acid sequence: CSARGMRSGRNEQFF.

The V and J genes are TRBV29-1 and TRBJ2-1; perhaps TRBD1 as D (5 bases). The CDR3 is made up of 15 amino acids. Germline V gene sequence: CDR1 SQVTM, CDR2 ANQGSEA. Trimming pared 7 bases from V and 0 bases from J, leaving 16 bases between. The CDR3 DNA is TGCAGCGCCGACGGTACAGGCGCCTCCTACAATGAGCAGTTCTTC. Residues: CSADGTGASYNEQFF.

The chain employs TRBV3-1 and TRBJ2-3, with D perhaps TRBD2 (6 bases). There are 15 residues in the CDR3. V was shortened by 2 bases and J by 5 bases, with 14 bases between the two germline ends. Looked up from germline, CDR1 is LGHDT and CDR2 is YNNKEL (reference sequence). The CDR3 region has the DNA TGTGCCAGCAGCCAACAAGGGAAGGAGGGAGATACGCAGTATTTT. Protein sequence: CASSQQGKEGDTQYF.

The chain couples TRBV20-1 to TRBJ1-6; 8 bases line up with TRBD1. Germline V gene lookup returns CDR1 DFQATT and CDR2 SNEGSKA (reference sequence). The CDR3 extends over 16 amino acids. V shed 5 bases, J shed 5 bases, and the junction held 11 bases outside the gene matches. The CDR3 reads CSAPGTGRVHNSPLHF. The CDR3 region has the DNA TGCAGTGCTCCAGGGACAGGAAGAGTACATAATTCACCCCTCCACTTT.

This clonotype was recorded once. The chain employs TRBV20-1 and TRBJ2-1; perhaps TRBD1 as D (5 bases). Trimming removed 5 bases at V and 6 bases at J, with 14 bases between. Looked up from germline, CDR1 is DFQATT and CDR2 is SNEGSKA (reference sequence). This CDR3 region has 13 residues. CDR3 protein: CSADGGRVNEQFF. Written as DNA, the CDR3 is TGCAGTGCTGACGGTGGCAGGGTCAATGAGCAGTTCTTC.

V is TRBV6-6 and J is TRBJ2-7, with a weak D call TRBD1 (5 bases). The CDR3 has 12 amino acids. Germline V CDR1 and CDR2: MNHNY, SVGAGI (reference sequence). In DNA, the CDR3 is TGTGCTTCCTCCAGGGAATCCTACGAGCAGTACTTC. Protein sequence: CASSRESYEQYF.

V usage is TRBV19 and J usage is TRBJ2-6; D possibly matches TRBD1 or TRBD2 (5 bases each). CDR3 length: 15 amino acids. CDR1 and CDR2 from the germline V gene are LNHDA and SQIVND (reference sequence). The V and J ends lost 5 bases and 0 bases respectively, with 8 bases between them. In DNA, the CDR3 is TGTGCCAGTAGTGCAGGGAGCTCTGGGGCCAACGTCCTGACTTTC. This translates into CASSAGSSGANVLTF.

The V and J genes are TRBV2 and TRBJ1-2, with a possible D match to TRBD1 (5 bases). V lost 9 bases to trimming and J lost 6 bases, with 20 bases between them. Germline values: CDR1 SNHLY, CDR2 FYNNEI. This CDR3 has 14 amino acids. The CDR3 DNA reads TGTGCCAGTAAAAATGTCCAGGGCGGAGATGGCTACACCTTC. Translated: CASKNVQGGDGYTF.

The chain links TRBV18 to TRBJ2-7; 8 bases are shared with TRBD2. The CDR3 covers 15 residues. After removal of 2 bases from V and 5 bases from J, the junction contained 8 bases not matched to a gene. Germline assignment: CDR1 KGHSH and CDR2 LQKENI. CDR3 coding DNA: TGTGCCAGCTCACCAGGCACGGGAGGGCGGAACGAGCAGTACTTC. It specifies CASSPGTGGRNEQYF.

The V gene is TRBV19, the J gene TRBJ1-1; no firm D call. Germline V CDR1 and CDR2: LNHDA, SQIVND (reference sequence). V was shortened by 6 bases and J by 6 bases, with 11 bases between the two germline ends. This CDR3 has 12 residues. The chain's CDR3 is CASSPTRAEAFF. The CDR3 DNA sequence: TGTGCCAGTAGCCCGACGAGGGCTGAAGCTTTCTTT. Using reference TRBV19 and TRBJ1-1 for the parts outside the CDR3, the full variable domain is DGGITQSPKYLFRKEGQNVTLSCEQNLNHDAMYWYRQDPGQGLRLIYYSQIVNDFQKGDIAEGYSVSREKKESFPLTVTSAQKNPTAFYLCASSPTRAEAFFGQGTRLTVV.

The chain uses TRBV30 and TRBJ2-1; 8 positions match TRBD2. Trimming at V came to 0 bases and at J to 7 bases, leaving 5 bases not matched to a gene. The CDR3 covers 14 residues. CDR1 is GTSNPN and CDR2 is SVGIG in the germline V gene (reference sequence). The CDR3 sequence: CAWSVGGTRNEQFF. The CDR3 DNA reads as TGTGCCTGGAGTGTCGGTGGGACTAGGAATGAGCAGTTCTTC.

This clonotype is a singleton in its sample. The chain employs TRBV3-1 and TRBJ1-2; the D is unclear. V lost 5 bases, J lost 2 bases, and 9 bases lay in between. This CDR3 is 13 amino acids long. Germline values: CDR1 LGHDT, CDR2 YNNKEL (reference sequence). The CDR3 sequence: CASSTRRNYGYTF. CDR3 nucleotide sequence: TGTGCCAGCAGCACCCGACGGAACTATGGCTACACCTTC. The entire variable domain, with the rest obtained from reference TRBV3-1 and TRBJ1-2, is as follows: DTAVSQTPKYLVTQMGNDKSIKCEQNLGHDTMYWYKQDSKKFLKIMFSYNNKELIINETVPNRFSPKSPDKAHLNLHINSLELGDSAVYFCASSTRRNYGYTFGSGTRLTVV.

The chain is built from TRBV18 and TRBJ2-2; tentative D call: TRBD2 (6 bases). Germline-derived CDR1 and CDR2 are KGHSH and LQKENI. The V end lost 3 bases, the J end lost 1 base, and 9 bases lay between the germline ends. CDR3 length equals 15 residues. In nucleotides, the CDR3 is TGTGCCAGCTCACCCGGGAGAGAGAACACCGGGGAGCTGTTTTTT. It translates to CASSPGRENTGELFF.

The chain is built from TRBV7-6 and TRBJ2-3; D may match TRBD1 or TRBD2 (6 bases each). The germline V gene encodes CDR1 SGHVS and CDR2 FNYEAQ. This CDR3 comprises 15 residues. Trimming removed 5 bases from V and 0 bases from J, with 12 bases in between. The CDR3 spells CASSVRGPSTDTQYF. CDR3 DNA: TGTGCCAGCAGCGTCCGGGGGCCTAGCACAGATACGCAGTATTTT.

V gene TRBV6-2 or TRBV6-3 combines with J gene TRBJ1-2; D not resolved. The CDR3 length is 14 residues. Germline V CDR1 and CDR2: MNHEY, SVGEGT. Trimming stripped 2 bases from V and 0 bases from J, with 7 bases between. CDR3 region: CASSYQVANYGYTF. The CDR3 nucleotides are TGTGCCAGCAGTTACCAGGTAGCTAACTATGGCTACACCTTC.

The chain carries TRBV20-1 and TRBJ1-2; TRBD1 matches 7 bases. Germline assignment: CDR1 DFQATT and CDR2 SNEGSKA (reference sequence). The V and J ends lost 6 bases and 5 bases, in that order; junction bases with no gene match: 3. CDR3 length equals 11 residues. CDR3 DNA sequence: TGCAGTGCAGTGGGACAGTATGGCTACACCTTC. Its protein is CSAVGQYGYTF.

CDR3 region: CASYKREYEQYF. The DNA for the CDR3 is TGTGCCAGCTATAAACGGGAGTACGAGCAGTACTTC. This rearrangement joins TRBV18 to TRBJ2-7; D possibly corresponds to TRBD2 (6 bases). Trimming stripped 7 bases from V and 4 bases from J, with 11 bases between. Germline CDR1 reads KGHSH; CDR2 reads LQKENI. This CDR3 has 12 amino acids.

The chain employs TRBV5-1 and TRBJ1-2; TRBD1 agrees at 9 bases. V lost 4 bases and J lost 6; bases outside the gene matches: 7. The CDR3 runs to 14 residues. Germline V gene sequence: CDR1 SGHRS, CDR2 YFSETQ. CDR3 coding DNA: TGCGCCAGCAGCCCGAGGACAGGGGCAAATGGCTACACCTTC. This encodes CASSPRTGANGYTF.

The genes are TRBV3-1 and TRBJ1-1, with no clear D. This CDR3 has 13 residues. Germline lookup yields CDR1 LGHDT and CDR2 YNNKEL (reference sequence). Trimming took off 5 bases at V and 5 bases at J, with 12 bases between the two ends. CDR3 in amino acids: CASSKQSGTEAFF. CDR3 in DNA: TGTGCCAGCAGCAAACAGAGTGGTACTGAAGCTTTCTTT.

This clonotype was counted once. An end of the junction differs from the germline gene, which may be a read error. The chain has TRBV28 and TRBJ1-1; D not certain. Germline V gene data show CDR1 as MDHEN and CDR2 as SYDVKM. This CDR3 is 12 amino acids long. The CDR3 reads CASRLLNTEAFF. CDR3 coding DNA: TGTGCCAGCAGGTTATTGAACACTGAAGCTTTCTTT.

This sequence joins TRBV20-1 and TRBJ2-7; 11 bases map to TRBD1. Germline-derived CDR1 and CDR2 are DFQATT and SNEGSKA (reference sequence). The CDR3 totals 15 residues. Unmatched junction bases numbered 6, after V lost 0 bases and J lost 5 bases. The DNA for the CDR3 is TGCAGTGCTAGAGATTTTAGGACAGGGGGCAACGAGCAGTACTTC. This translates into CSARDFRTGGNEQYF.

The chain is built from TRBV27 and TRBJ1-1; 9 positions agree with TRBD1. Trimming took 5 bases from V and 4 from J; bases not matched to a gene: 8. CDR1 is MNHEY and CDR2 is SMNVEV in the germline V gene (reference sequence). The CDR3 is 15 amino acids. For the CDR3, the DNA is TGTGCCAGCAGTCCCTGGACAGGGGTCGGCACTGAAGCTTTCTTT. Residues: CASSPWTGVGTEAFF.

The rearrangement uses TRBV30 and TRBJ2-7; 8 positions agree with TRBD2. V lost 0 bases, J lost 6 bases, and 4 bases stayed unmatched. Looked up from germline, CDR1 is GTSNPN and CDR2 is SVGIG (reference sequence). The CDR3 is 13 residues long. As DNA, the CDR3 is TGTGCCTGGAGTGTTAGCGGGGTCCTCGAGCAGTACTTC. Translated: CAWSVSGVLEQYF.

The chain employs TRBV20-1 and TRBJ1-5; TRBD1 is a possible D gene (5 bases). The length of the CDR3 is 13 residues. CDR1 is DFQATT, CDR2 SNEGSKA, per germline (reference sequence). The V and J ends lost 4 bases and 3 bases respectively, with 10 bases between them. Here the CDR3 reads CSAKDRANQPQHF. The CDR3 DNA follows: TGCAGTGCTAAAGACAGAGCCAATCAGCCCCAGCATTTT.

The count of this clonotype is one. CDR3 sequence reads: CASSDWDQPQHF. The CDR3 nucleotides are TGTGCCAGCAGTGATTGGGATCAGCCCCAGCATTTT. The V call is TRBV2, the J call TRBJ1-5; no firm D call. V gave up 3 bases and J gave up 5 bases, with 5 bases separating them. Germline lookup yields CDR1 SNHLY and CDR2 FYNNEI. The CDR3 is made up of 12 amino acids.